Below are 27 T cell receptor beta chains sequenced from a single sample in a study of early T cells in non-severe SARS-CoV-2 infection. TCRdb reprocessed the 5' RACE reads via MiXCR and lists one record per CDR3 protein. The sample lists some 22,000 distinct CDR3 sequences, around 4% occurring once. The sequenced sample was whole blood. These receptors were obtained from an adult who was a healthcare worker with PCR-confirmed SARS-CoV-2 infection or an uninfected control (not recorded which).

This clonotype was detected many times. The rearrangement uses TRBV7-2 and TRBJ1-1; TRBD1 matches 8 bases. In germline, CDR1 is SGHTA, CDR2 FQGNSA. The CDR3 covers 13 residues. V lost 5 bases to trimming and J lost 4 bases; unmatched junction nucleotides: 3. The chain's CDR3 is CASSMTGVTEAFF. CDR3 DNA sequence: TGTGCCAGCAGCATGACAGGGGTCACTGAAGCTTTCTTT.

This clonotype was seen repeatedly, ten times or more. This chain uses TRBV10-1 with TRBJ2-5; TRBD1 or TRBD2 may be the D gene (5 bases each). Germline loops: CDR1 WNHNN, CDR2 SYGVQD (reference sequence). The V gene lost 5 bases and the J gene lost 3 bases, with 22 bases spanning the gap. The CDR3 totals 17 residues. The CDR3 coding sequence is TGCGCCAGCAGTCCCAGACGGGACCCAGGATGGGAAGAGACCCAGTACTTC. Its translation is CASSPRRDPGWEETQYF.

In this sample, this clonotype is medium-sized. The J gene is TRBJ1-1, the V gene TRBV6-1; possible D gene TRBD1, 6 bases. The V gene's germline CDR1 is MNHNS and CDR2 SASEGT. The CDR3 has 13 residues. With 3 bases removed from V and 3 bases from J, the gap between germline ends came to 8 bases. CDR3 amino acids: CASSEGAHTEAFF. DNA for the CDR3: TGTGCCAGCAGTGAGGGGGCGCACACTGAAGCTTTCTTT.

This clonotype is medium-sized in the sample. The chain combines TRBV6-6 with TRBJ1-6; maybe TRBD1 (5 bases). Germline loops: CDR1 MNHNY, CDR2 SVGAGI (reference sequence). This CDR3 is 16 amino acids long. Between the trimmed V and J ends, which lost 2 bases and 10 bases, there was a span of 18 bases. DNA of the CDR3: TGTGCCAGCAGTTACACGCAGGCCCTAGCAGGGTCACCCCTCCACTTT. The encoded protein is CASSYTQALAGSPLHF.

The table lists this clonotype with many counts. The genes are TRBV6-2 or TRBV6-3 and TRBJ1-1, with D uncertain. V was cut by 7 bases and J by 3 bases, with 12 bases left in between. This CDR3 contains 13 residues. Germline lookup yields CDR1 MNHEY and CDR2 SVGEGT. This CDR3 is CASIKTDYTEAFF. For the CDR3, the DNA is TGTGCCAGCATAAAGACGGATTACACTGAAGCTTTCTTT.

This clonotype was detected ten times or more. This sequence joins TRBV6-5 and TRBJ1-1, with D maybe TRBD1 (6 bases). This CDR3 spans 11 amino acids. Per germline, CDR1 MNHEY and CDR2 SVGAGI. V gave up 6 bases and J gave up 7 bases, with 9 bases separating them. CDR3 coding DNA: TGTGCCAGCAGCTCAGGGGTTGAAGCTTTCTTT. This codes for CASSSGVEAFF.

This chain connects TRBV4-2 to TRBJ2-3, with no clear D. CDR1 LGHNA and CDR2 YNFKEQ come from the germline V gene. The CDR3 runs to 16 residues. V was clipped by 4 bases and J by 0 bases, with 14 bases between them. The CDR3 loop is CASSLFGGVSTDTQYF. CDR3 in DNA: TGTGCCAGCAGCCTATTTGGTGGGGTTAGCACAGATACGCAGTATTTT.

This clonotype was picked up many times. The chain links TRBV20-1 to TRBJ1-5; 10 bases map to TRBD1. The CDR3 extends over 16 amino acids. Trimming cost V 1 base and J 4 bases; bases outside gene matches: 7. The germline gives CDR1 DFQATT, CDR2 SNEGSKA (reference sequence). The CDR3, as DNA: TGCAGTGCTAGAGTTCTGGGGACAGGGGCGAATCAGCCCCAGCATTTT. As protein: CSARVLGTGANQPQHF.

This clonotype was seen ten or more times. The chain uses TRBV7-6 and TRBJ2-5, with D perhaps assigned TRBD1 or TRBD2 (5 bases each). The V end was cut by 1 base, the J end by 2 bases, with 11 bases between. Germline V gives CDR1 SGHVS, CDR2 FNYEAQ. The CDR3 extends over 15 amino acids. In DNA form, the CDR3 reads TGTGCCAGCAGCTTAGGAGGGACGCTACAAGAGACCCAGTACTTC. This encodes CASSLGGTLQETQYF.

V usage is TRBV19 and J usage is TRBJ2-3; D might be TRBD2 (6 bases). The V gene's germline CDR1 is LNHDA and CDR2 SQIVND (reference sequence). The CDR3 is made up of 14 amino acids. V dropped 9 bases and J dropped 1 base, with 14 bases sitting between them. CDR3 loop: CASRREAGTDTQYF. The CDR3 DNA follows: TGTGCCAGCCGGAGGGAGGCAGGCACAGATACGCAGTATTTT.

This clonotype showed up many times. V and J are TRBV7-9 and TRBJ2-1; D ambiguous. Trimming left V 1 base short and J 8 bases short, with 6 bases between. The CDR3 length is 12 residues. Germline values: CDR1 SEHNR, CDR2 FQNEAQ (reference sequence). As DNA, the CDR3 is TGTGCCAGCAGCTTAGGGTATGATGAGCAGTTCTTC. Its protein is CASSLGYDEQFF.

The chain is built from TRBV25-1 and TRBJ1-4; weak D call: TRBD1 (5 bases). V lost 1 base, J lost 3 bases, and 15 bases lay in between. CDR1 and CDR2 from the germline V gene are MGHDK and SYGVNS. This CDR3 has 17 residues. CDR3 protein: CASSESGFGGANEKLFF. Written as DNA, the CDR3 is TGTGCCAGCAGTGAATCCGGGTTTGGGGGGGCTAATGAAAAACTGTTTTTT.

This clonotype is judged medium-sized. CDR3 loop: CASSDGTSTDTQYF. The CDR3 DNA is TGTGCCAGCAGTGACGGGACTAGCACAGATACGCAGTATTTT. The rearrangement joins TRBV6-4 to TRBJ2-3; D is perhaps TRBD2 (6 bases). V gave up 2 bases and J gave up 0 bases, with 6 bases separating them. The CDR3 totals 14 residues. CDR1 is MRHNA, CDR2 SNTAGT, per germline.

This clonotype has at least ten counts. The chain recombines TRBV20-1 with TRBJ2-7; TRBD1 matches 9 bases. After removal of 2 bases from V and 6 bases from J, the junction contained 8 bases not matched to a gene. The CDR3 length is 14 residues. The germline V gene has CDR1 DFQATT and CDR2 SNEGSKA (reference sequence). CDR3 nucleotide sequence: TGCAGTGCTAGACCCCGGGACAGGGCCCCCGAGCAGTACTTC. Encoded protein: CSARPRDRAPEQYF.

This clonotype was counted ten times or more. The chain uses TRBV29-1 and TRBJ2-4; D gene ambiguous. The CDR3 is made up of 13 amino acids. Trimming pared 4 bases from V and 0 bases from J, leaving 7 bases between. Looked up from germline, CDR1 is SQVTM and CDR2 is ANQGSEA. This CDR3 is CSVVIIAKNIQYF. CDR3 DNA: TGCAGCGTTGTCATTATAGCCAAAAACATTCAGTACTTC. Filled out from reference TRBV29-1 and TRBJ2-4, the complete variable domain reads SAVISQKPSRDICQRGTSLTIQCQVDSQVTMMFWYRQQPGQSLTLIATANQGSEATYESGFVIDKFPISRPNLTFSTLTVSNMSPEDSSIYLCSVVIIAKNIQYFGAGTRLSVL.

This clonotype was seen many times. This chain connects TRBV7-2 to TRBJ2-7; TRBD2 agrees at 8 bases. CDR1 is SGHTA and CDR2 is FQGNSA in the germline V gene. The CDR3 is 17 residues long. Trimming at V came to 0 bases and at J to 2 bases, leaving 9 bases not matched to a gene. The CDR3 sequence is CASSLAAGLAGPYEQYF. CDR3 bases: TGTGCCAGCAGCTTAGCGGCCGGGCTAGCGGGTCCCTACGAGCAGTACTTC.

This clonotype was seen ten or more times. CDR3 sequence (DNA): TGCAGTGCTAGATCCGCCTTTGGGACTATCTCCTACAATGAGCAGTTCTTC. It encodes CSARSAFGTISYNEQFF. The chain couples TRBV20-1 to TRBJ2-1, with TRBD2 matching 7 bases. The CDR3 extends over 17 amino acids. Unmatched junction bases numbered 10, after V lost 2 bases and J lost 0 bases. Germline V gives CDR1 DFQATT, CDR2 SNEGSKA (reference sequence).

By share, this clonotype counts as medium-sized. The chain combines TRBV5-1 with TRBJ1-1; D is unresolved. Germline V CDR1 and CDR2: SGHRS, YFSETQ. This CDR3 contains 13 residues. Trimming pared 6 bases from V and 6 bases from J, leaving 15 bases between. The CDR3 reads CASTSLGNAEAFF. CDR3 nucleotides: TGCGCCAGCACCTCCCTCGGCAACGCTGAAGCTTTCTTT.

This clonotype was found a few times. J is TRBJ1-2 and V is TRBV10-2; D not resolved. The V gene's germline CDR1 is WSHSY and CDR2 SAAADI. Trimming took 0 bases from V and 2 from J, leaving 7 bases between them. This CDR3 is 14 amino acids long. The CDR3 DNA is TGCGCCAGCAGTGAGTCGGCAGTCAACTATGGCTACACCTTC. This codes for CASSESAVNYGYTF.

The chain uses TRBV6-5 and TRBJ2-1, with 9 bases fitting TRBD1. In germline, CDR1 is MNHEY, CDR2 SVGAGI. Germline trimming cut 7 bases from V and 10 bases from J; bases unmatched to any gene: 14. The CDR3 covers 15 residues. The CDR3 nucleotides are TGTGCCAGCACTCACCGCGGGGACAGGGTAAACGAGCAGTTCTTC. It encodes CASTHRGDRVNEQFF.

The chain links TRBV28 to TRBJ2-5, with 9 bases identical to TRBD2. V lost 2 bases and J lost 2; bases outside the gene matches: 3. Germline V gives CDR1 MDHEN, CDR2 SYDVKM. The CDR3 loop spans 15 amino acids. CDR3 region: CASSLGGGEQETQYF. The CDR3, as DNA: TGTGCCAGCAGTTTAGGCGGGGGGGAGCAAGAGACCCAGTACTTC.

The CDR3 protein is CSGPDGGSDAYEQYF. CDR3 bases: TGCAGTGGCCCCGACGGGGGGAGCGACGCCTACGAGCAGTACTTC. V usage is TRBV20-1 and J usage is TRBJ2-7, with TRBD2 identical over 7 bases. The CDR3 has 15 amino acids. Germline values: CDR1 DFQATT, CDR2 SNEGSKA (reference sequence). After removal of 7 bases from V and 2 bases from J, the junction contained 14 bases not matched to a gene.

This clonotype showed up many times. The chain combines TRBV3-1 with TRBJ1-1; the D gene is possibly TRBD1 (5 bases). The CDR3 runs 17 residues. From germline, CDR1 is LGHDT and CDR2 YNNKEL (reference sequence). The V and J ends lost 0 bases and 8 bases respectively, with 22 bases between them. CDR3 residues: CASSQDPPGWAGREAFF. In DNA form, the CDR3 reads TGTGCCAGCAGCCAAGATCCCCCGGGTTGGGCAGGGAGAGAAGCTTTCTTT.

This clonotype was seen more than once but under ten times. J is TRBJ1-1 and V is TRBV6-5, with D perhaps TRBD1 (6 bases). The CDR3 has 12 residues. V shed 5 bases and J shed 3 bases, with 7 bases lying between them. CDR1 is MNHEY, CDR2 SVGAGI, per germline. CDR3 sequence: CASSRGDTEAFF. DNA for the CDR3: TGTGCCAGCAGTAGGGGGGACACTGAAGCTTTCTTT.

The chain joins TRBV20-1 to TRBJ2-7; D is unresolved. This CDR3 spans 11 amino acids. Trimming removed 3 bases from V and 3 bases from J, with 6 bases in between. Germline loops: CDR1 DFQATT, CDR2 SNEGSKA (reference sequence). The CDR3 nucleotides are TGCAGTGCTAGTATAAACTACGAGCAGTACTTC. This sequence encodes CSASINYEQYF.

This clonotype was recorded at least ten times. This chain connects TRBV12-3 or TRBV12-4 to TRBJ2-3; D is unresolved. V was cut by 3 bases and J by 2 bases, with 6 bases left in between. The CDR3 sequence is 13 residues long. The CDR3 DNA reads as TGTGCCAGCAGTTTCGGCTACACAGATACGCAGTATTTT. Amino acid sequence: CASSFGYTDTQYF.

This clonotype has more than one count but fewer than ten. V usage is TRBV28 and J usage is TRBJ1-5; 8 nucleotides align to TRBD1. The V and J ends lost 4 bases and 7 bases, in that order; junction bases with no gene match: 9. This CDR3 comprises 15 residues. CDR1 and CDR2 (germline): MDHEN, SYDVKM. CDR3 sequence reads: CASSSATGGVQPQHF. DNA of the CDR3: TGTGCCAGCAGTTCCGCCACAGGGGGGGTACAGCCCCAGCATTTT.